This T cell receptor (beta chain) appears in the sequencing data of a study of cytomegalovirus exposure and HLA in healthy donors. About this clone itself: Its antigen remains unknown.

Germline CDR1 is SEHNR and CDR2 is FQNEAQ (reference sequence). V shed 3 bases and J shed 9 bases, with 12 bases lying between them. The CDR3 runs to 14 residues. Study conclusions and caveats: The study listed 150 to 200 cytomegalovirus-associated TCR beta chains. The TCR clusters that emerged in the first cohort tended, a later analysis found, to co-occur in the roughly 110 validation repertoires.

TCRdb's table, derived via immunoSEQ multiplex PCR, lists solely in-frame clones and lacks some. Of 100,000 to 150,000 clones listed, 88% are singletons. The sequence derives from a man aged 18 to 35 in good health and CMV-seronegative. The V and J genes are TRBV7-9 and TRBJ1-6; D unresolved. The specimen sequenced was PBMCs. CDR3 residues: CASSFHQRGSPLHF. The CDR3 DNA is TGTGCCAGCAGCTTCCACCAGCGGGGTTCACCCCTCCACTTT.